The TCR beta chain under discussion was sequenced for a study of PD-1 blockade in mismatch repair-deficient tumors. Generated by immunoSEQ multiplex PCR, the TCRdb table keeps only in-frame clones and is missing some. The sample records about 68,000 clones, approximately 82% being singletons. Every patient had mismatch repair deficiency by PCR or immunohistochemistry. The CDR3 sequence is 14 residues long. V dropped 8 bases and J dropped 1 base, with 15 bases sitting between them. Looked up from germline, CDR1 is SNHLY and CDR2 is FYNNEI. The material sequenced was peripheral blood, taken 2 weeks after starting pembrolizumab. The chain uses TRBV2 and TRBJ2-7, with D perhaps matching TRBD2 (5 bases). The clonotype originates from an adult with mismatch repair-deficient cancer. The CDR3 DNA reads as TGTGCCAGCTCCAGGCTCCGGGGATCCTACGAGCAGTACTTC. It encodes CASSRLRGSYEQYF.